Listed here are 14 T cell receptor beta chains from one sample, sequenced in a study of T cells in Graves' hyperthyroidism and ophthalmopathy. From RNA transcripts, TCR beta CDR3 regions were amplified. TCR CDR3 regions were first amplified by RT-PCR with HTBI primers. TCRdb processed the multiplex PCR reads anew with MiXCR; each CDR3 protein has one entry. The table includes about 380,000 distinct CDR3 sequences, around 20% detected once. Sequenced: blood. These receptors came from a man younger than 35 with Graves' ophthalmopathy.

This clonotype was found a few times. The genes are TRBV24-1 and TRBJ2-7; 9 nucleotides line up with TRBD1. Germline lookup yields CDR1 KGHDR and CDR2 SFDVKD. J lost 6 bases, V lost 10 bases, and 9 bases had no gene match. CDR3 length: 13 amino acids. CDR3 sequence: CATTASTGGEQYF. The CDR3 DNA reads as TGTGCCACTACGGCCTCGACAGGGGGCGAGCAGTACTTC.

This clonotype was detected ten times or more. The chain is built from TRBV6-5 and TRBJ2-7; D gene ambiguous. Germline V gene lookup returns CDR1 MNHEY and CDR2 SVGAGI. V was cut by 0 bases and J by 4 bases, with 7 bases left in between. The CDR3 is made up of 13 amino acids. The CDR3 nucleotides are TGTGCCAGCAGTTACTCCCTACATTACGAGCAGTACTTC. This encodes CASSYSLHYEQYF.

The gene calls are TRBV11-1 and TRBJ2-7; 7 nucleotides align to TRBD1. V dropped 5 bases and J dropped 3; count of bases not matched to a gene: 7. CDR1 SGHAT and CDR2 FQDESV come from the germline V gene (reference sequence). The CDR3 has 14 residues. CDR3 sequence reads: CASSPEQGVYEQYF. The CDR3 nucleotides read TGTGCCAGCAGCCCGGAGCAGGGGGTCTACGAGCAGTACTTC.

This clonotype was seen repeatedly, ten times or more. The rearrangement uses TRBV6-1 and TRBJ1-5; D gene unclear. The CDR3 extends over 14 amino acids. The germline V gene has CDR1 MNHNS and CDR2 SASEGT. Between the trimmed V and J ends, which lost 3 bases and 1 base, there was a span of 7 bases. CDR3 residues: CASSDTSSNQPQHF. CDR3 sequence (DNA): TGTGCCAGCAGTGATACTAGCAGCAATCAGCCCCAGCATTTT.

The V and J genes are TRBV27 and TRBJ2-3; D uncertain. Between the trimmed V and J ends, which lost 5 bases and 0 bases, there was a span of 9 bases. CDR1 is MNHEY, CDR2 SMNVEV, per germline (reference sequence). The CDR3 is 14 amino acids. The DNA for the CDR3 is TGTGCCAGCAGTCCAATACCTAGCACAGATACGCAGTATTTT. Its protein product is CASSPIPSTDTQYF.

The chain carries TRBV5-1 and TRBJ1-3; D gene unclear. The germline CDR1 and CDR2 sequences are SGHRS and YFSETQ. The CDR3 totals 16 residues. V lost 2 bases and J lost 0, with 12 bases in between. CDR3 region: CASSLVPGASGNTIYF. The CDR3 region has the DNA TGCGCCAGCAGCTTAGTCCCAGGAGCCTCTGGAAACACCATATATTTT.

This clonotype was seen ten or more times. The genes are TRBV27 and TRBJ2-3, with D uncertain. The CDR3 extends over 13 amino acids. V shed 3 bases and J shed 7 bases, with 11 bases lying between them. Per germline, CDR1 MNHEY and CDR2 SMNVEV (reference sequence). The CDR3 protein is CASSFPPLYTQYF. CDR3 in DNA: TGTGCCAGCAGTTTTCCGCCGCTATATACGCAGTATTTT.

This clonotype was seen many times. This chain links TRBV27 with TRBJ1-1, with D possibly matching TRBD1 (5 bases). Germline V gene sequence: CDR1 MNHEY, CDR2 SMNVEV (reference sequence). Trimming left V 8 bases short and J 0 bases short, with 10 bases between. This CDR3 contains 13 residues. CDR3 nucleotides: TGTGCCAGCGGGGGTTTCATGAACACTGAAGCTTTCTTT. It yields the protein CASGGFMNTEAFF.

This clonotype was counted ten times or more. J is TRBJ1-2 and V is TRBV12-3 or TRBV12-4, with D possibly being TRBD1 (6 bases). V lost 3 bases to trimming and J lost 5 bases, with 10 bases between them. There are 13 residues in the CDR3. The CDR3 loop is CASSFDRKYGYTF. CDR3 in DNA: TGTGCCAGCAGTTTCGACAGGAAATATGGCTACACCTTC.

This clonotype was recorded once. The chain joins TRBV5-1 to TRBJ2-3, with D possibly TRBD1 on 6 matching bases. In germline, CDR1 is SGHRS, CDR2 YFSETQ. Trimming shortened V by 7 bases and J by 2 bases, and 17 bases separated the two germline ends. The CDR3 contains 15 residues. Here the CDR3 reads CASQPAAGVTDTQYF. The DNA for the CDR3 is TGCGCCAGCCAGCCGGCGGCAGGGGTCACAGATACGCAGTATTTT.

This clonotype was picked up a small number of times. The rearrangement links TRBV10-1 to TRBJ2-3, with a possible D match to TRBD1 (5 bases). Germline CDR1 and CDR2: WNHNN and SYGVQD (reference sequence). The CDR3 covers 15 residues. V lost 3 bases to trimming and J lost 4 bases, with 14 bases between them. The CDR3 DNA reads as TGCGCCAGCAGTGAATCAGGGCGCAGTCCAGATACGCAGTATTTT. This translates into CASSESGRSPDTQYF.

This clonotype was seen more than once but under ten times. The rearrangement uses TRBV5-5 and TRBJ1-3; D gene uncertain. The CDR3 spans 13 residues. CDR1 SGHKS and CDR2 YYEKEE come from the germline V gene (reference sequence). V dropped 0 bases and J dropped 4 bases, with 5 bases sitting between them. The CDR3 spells CASSLDWGNTIYF. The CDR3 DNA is TGTGCCAGCAGCTTGGATTGGGGAAACACCATATATTTT.

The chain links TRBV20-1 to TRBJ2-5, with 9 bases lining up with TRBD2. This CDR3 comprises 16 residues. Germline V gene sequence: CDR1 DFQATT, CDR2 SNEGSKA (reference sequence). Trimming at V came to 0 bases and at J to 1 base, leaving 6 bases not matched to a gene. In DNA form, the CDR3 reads TGCAGTGCTAGAGATGGAGGCGGGGGGGCCCAAGAGACCCAGTACTTC. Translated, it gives CSARDGGGGAQETQYF.

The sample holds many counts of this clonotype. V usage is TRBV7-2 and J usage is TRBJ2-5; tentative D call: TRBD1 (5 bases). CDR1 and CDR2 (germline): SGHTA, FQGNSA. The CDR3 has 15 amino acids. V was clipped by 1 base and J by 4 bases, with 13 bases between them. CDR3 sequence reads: CASSLGGRVSETQYF. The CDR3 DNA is TGTGCCAGCAGCTTAGGGGGCAGGGTGTCAGAGACCCAGTACTTC.